The 18 T cell receptor beta chains reported below all come from one sample, sequenced in a study of blood T cell repertoires in COVID-19. Clones were read by immunoSEQ multiplex PCR, and TCRdb kept only the in-frame ones, dropping some. The table lists about 160,000 clones, approximately 90% of them singletons, with approximately 4.9% in the top ten. The specimen sequenced was peripheral blood. The receptors here all came from a man in his thirties or forties with COVID-19, enrolled during active disease.

This chain connects TRBV27 to TRBJ2-1; 7 bases are shared with TRBD2. V was pared by 1 base and J by 4 bases, with 1 base of the junction left unmatched. Germline V gives CDR1 MNHEY, CDR2 SMNVEV (reference sequence). CDR3 size: 14 residues. The CDR3 bases are TGTGCCAGCAGTTTATTGGGACTATACAATGAGCAGTTCTTC. Translation gives CASSLLGLYNEQFF.

The chain couples TRBV18 to TRBJ1-5; 9 nucleotides match TRBD1. With 2 bases clipped from V and 5 bases from J, the junction kept 7 bases outside the gene matches. There are 16 residues in the CDR3. Germline V CDR1 and CDR2: KGHSH, LQKENI. CDR3 in DNA: TGTGCCAGCTCACCATTTGGGACAGGGAGTGATCAGCCCCAGCATTTT. Its protein product is CASSPFGTGSDQPQHF.

This sequence joins TRBV27 and TRBJ1-2; 11 bases align to TRBD1. The CDR3 sequence is 15 residues long. Germline CDR1 is MNHEY and CDR2 is SMNVEV (reference sequence). Losses at the gene ends were 4 bases for V and 3 bases for J; bases not matched to a gene: 4. CDR3 amino acids: CASSSGQGAHYGYTF. DNA for the CDR3: TGTGCCAGCAGTTCAGGACAGGGGGCCCACTATGGCTACACCTTC.

This chain connects TRBV3-1 (or the pseudogene TRBV3-2) to TRBJ1-2; a weak D match, TRBD1 (5 bases). Germline values: CDR1 LGHDT, CDR2 YNNKEL (reference sequence). The V gene lost 1 base and the J gene lost 0 bases, with 12 bases spanning the gap. This CDR3 comprises 16 residues. This CDR3 reads CASSQVMAGTNYGYTF. DNA of the CDR3: TGTGCCAGCAGCCAAGTTATGGCAGGGACTAACTATGGCTACACCTTC.

This chain links TRBV28 with TRBJ2-5; the D gene is possibly TRBD2 (7 bases). The CDR3 is 16 residues long. Trimming shortened V by 2 bases and J by 2 bases, and 15 bases separated the two germline ends. Per the germline V gene, CDR1 is MDHEN and CDR2 is SYDVKM. The CDR3 here is CASSLGGARGQETQYF. CDR3 DNA: TGTGCCAGCAGTTTAGGGGGGGCTCGAGGACAAGAGACCCAGTACTTC.

This chain connects TRBV10-3 to TRBJ2-3, with 14 bases fitting TRBD2. In germline, CDR1 is ENHRY, CDR2 SYGVKD. This CDR3 is built from 16 residues. The J segment lost 7 bases and the V segment lost 6 bases, leaving 9 bases of the junction unmatched. The CDR3 sequence is CAISPTSGRAGNTQYF. The DNA of the CDR3 is TGTGCCATCAGCCCGACTAGCGGGAGGGCCGGGAATACGCAGTATTTT.

The genes are TRBV6-1 and TRBJ2-1; 13 positions match TRBD2. Unmatched junction bases numbered 6, after V lost 4 bases and J lost 3 bases. CDR3 size: 17 residues. Germline CDR1 and CDR2: MNHNS and SASEGT. The CDR3 spells CASSVKGLAGIYNEQFF. The CDR3 DNA follows: TGTGCCAGCAGTGTAAAGGGACTAGCGGGAATCTACAATGAGCAGTTCTTC.

The J gene is TRBJ2-2, the V gene TRBV7-2; tentative D call: TRBD2 (5 bases). The CDR3 is 12 residues long. CDR1 is SGHTA and CDR2 is FQGNSA in the germline V gene. V lost 5 bases and J 7 bases, leaving 8 bases between the germline ends. Written as DNA, the CDR3 is TGTGCCAGCAGCACTAGAGGCGGGGAGCTGTTTTTT. This encodes CASSTRGGELFF.

This sequence joins TRBV4-2 and TRBJ2-3; weak D call: TRBD1 (6 bases). Trimming took off 0 bases at V and 1 base at J, with 20 bases between the two ends. From germline, CDR1 is LGHNA and CDR2 YNFKEQ. There are 19 residues in the CDR3. Here the CDR3 DNA reads TGTGCCAGCAGCCAAGATCTCCCTAGGGGGTTAGGGGGCACAGATACGCAGTATTTT. This codes for CASSQDLPRGLGGTDTQYF.

The chain recombines TRBV4-1 with TRBJ2-2, with TRBD2 identical over 10 bases. Germline loops: CDR1 MGHRA, CDR2 YSYEKL. Trimming took 1 base from V and 7 from J; bases not matched to a gene: 6. The CDR3 has 16 residues. The CDR3 here is CASSQVGAGGLGELFF. The CDR3 coding sequence is TGCGCCAGCAGCCAAGTCGGAGCGGGGGGGCTCGGGGAGCTGTTTTTT.

The J gene is TRBJ1-1, the V gene TRBV6-6, with 9 positions matching TRBD1. The V gene's germline CDR1 is MNHNY and CDR2 SVGAGI (reference sequence). V dropped 4 bases and J dropped 5; count of bases not matched to a gene: 5. There are 14 residues in the CDR3. This CDR3 is CASSWGQGDTEAFF. The CDR3 DNA is TGTGCCAGCAGTTGGGGACAGGGTGATACTGAAGCTTTCTTT.

The chain links TRBV7-3 to TRBJ2-1, with 7 bases that match TRBD2. The CDR3 sequence is 15 residues long. The germline CDR1 and CDR2 sequences are SGHTA and FQGTGA. The trim removed 5 bases at V and 8 bases at J, leaving 12 bases unmatched. In nucleotides, the CDR3 is TGTGCCAGCAGCGAGCGGGGTTCCTTCAGGGATGAGCAGTTCTTC. Translation: CASSERGSFRDEQFF.

V and J are TRBV18 and TRBJ1-5; 9 bases are shared with TRBD1. The V gene end was trimmed by 0 bases and the J gene end by 3 bases; junction bases not matched to a gene: 9. CDR3 length equals 18 residues. CDR1 and CDR2 (germline): KGHSH, LQKENI. The CDR3 loop reads CASSPPGQGPANNQPQHF. The CDR3 DNA reads as TGTGCCAGCTCACCACCGGGACAGGGTCCCGCCAACAATCAGCCCCAGCATTTT.

This clone has more than one count but fewer than ten. This chain joins TRBV18 and TRBJ1-2, with a weak D call TRBD1 (5 bases). The CDR3 totals 11 residues. The ends were cut back, 3 bases at V and 8 bases at J, with 7 bases in the middle. CDR1 and CDR2 from the germline V gene are KGHSH and LQKENI. In DNA form, the CDR3 reads TGTGCCAGCTCACCCGACAGAGGCTACACCTTC. Translating it yields CASSPDRGYTF.

The chain links TRBV2 to TRBJ2-3; a weak D match, TRBD2 (5 bases). This CDR3 region has 13 residues. V lost 7 bases, J lost 4 bases, and 12 bases lay in between. CDR1 and CDR2 (germline): SNHLY, FYNNEI. CDR3 coding DNA: TGTGCCAGCATCGAGGGCTATTCAGATACGCAGTATTTT. Residues: CASIEGYSDTQYF.

This chain links TRBV6-5 with TRBJ1-6; D remains unclear. Germline V gene lookup returns CDR1 MNHEY and CDR2 SVGAGI. V was pared by 8 bases and J by 5 bases, with 16 bases between. The CDR3 spans 15 residues. CDR3 region: CASRKRPRDNSPLHF. In nucleotides, the CDR3 is TGTGCCAGCCGGAAGAGGCCACGGGATAATTCACCCCTCCACTTT.

This clone was seen only once. The chain links TRBV1 to TRBJ2-6; no DNA check was done on the table's D call, TRBD2. TRBV1 is shown as a pseudogene. This CDR3 contains 15 residues. The CDR3 DNA follows: TGCACCAGCAGCCAGGGAGGTCCTGGGGCCAACGTCCTGACTTTC. It codes for CTSSQGGPGANVLTF.

The chain employs TRBV27 and TRBJ1-2; no firm D call. Germline CDR1 reads MNHEY; CDR2 reads SMNVEV (reference sequence). Trimming took off 5 bases at V and 8 bases at J, with 24 bases between the two ends. The CDR3 loop spans 16 amino acids. CDR3 nucleotides: TGTGCCAGCAGTCCTTTCCATATGAAGCCCCACGTGGGCTACACCTTC. It yields the protein CASSPFHMKPHVGYTF.